The rows below give T cell receptor beta chains drawn from one sample of a study of blood T cells in healthy people across ages. TCRdb passed the 5' RACE reads through MiXCR, listing each CDR3 protein once. The repertoire includes around 800,000 distinct CDR3 sequences, around half of them detected once, and 15% to 20% sits in the top ten. The sample taken for sequencing was blood. These receptors originate from a man aged 80 or over in good health. CDR3s include the opening cysteine and the closing phenylalanine or tryptophan. D genes are given only for firm matches. Part of the rows lack a size; the others show once, few, many or a class for expanded clones.

TRBJ1-2 . TRBV5-1 . 14 TGCGCCAGCAGCTTGACGGATAATAACTATGGCTACACCTTC CASSLTDNNYGYTF
TRBJ1-4 . TRBV28 . 14 TGTGCCAGCAGTTTACGCCAGGTTAATGAAAAACTGTTTTTT CASSLRQVNEKLFF
TRBJ2-5 . TRBV20-1 . 15 TGCAGTGCTAGGCTACACACAGGAATCCAAGAGACCCAGTACTTC CSARLHTGIQETQYF
TRBJ2-7 TRBD1 TRBV27 many 15 TGTGCCAGCAGTCCCTACTTGGACAGGGGGAGGGAGCAGTACTTC CASSPYLDRGREQYF
TRBJ2-5 . TRBV10-3 few 12 TGTGCCATCTCAGAGGACCAAGAGACCCAGTACTTC CAISEDQETQYF
TRBJ2-5 . TRBV20-1 . 17 TGCAGTGCTAGCTCTTCCAAACTAGCTAAGGGGGTCGAGACCCAGTACTTC CSASSSKLAKGVETQYF
TRBJ2-5 TRBD1 TRBV28 . 14 TGTGCCAGTCGGACACAGGGGGGCGGAGAGACCCAGTACTTC CASRTQGGGETQYF
TRBJ2-1 TRBD2 TRBV4-3 . 16 TGCGCCAGCAGCCTTGGACTAGCGTCCGCCTACAATGAGCAGTTCTTC CASSLGLASAYNEQFF
TRBJ2-5 . TRBV12-3/TRBV12-4 . 16 TGTGCCAGCAGCCCTTCGCAGGTGCAGGGAAAAGGAACCCAGTACTTC CASSPSQVQGKGTQYF
TRBJ2-1 TRBD2 TRBV20-1 . 15 TGCAGTGCTAGAGATTTGGGACTACACTACAATGAGCAGTTCTTC CSARDLGLHYNEQFF
TRBJ2-1 TRBD2 TRBV7-2 . 17 TGTGCCAGCAGCTTAATGACTAGCGGGAGTTCCTACAATGAGCAGTTCTTC CASSLMTSGSSYNEQFF
TRBJ2-7 TRBD1 TRBV11-2 . 15 TGTGCCAGCAGCCCTTGGGACAGGGGGCTCTACGAGCAGTACTTC CASSPWDRGLYEQYF
TRBJ1-2 . TRBV7-9 . 13 TGTGCCAGCAGCACCCAAGGGGGACTAGGCTACACCTTC CASSTQGGLGYTF
TRBJ1-1 . TRBV7-2 few 15 TGTGCCAGCAGCACTACTCAGGGGCGGAGGACTGAAGCTTTCTTT CASSTTQGRRTEAFF
TRBJ1-1 TRBD1 TRBV30 . 12 TGTGCCTGGAGGGGACAGGGCATCGAAGCTTTCTTT CAWRGQGIEAFF
TRBJ2-5 . TRBV29-1 . 15 TGCGGCGTACAACCGAGGGGGGGATATGGGGAGACCCAGTACTTC CGVQPRGGYGETQYF
TRBJ1-2 TRBD1 TRBV10-3 . 13 TGTGCCATCAGTGACCCGGACAGGCCGGGCTACACCTTC CAISDPDRPGYTF
TRBJ2-5 . TRBV4-2 . 15 TGTGCCAGCAGCCAAGCCGGGGGAGTACAAGAGACCCAGTACTTC CASSQAGGVQETQYF
TRBJ2-1 . TRBV7-9 few 14 TGTGCCAGCAGCTTAGCGCTCCTCCCCAATGAGCAGTTCTTC CASSLALLPNEQFF
TRBJ1-1 TRBD1 TRBV28 . 21 TGTGCCAGCATAGAGAGACTCGGGCCACAGGGGGCTATTCTACCTTACACTGAAGCTTTCTTT CASIERLGPQGAILPYTEAFF
TRBJ2-1 TRBD2 TRBV20-1 . 15 TGCAGTGCTAGACTAGCGGGACAACCGGCGAATGAGCAGTTCTTC CSARLAGQPANEQFF
TRBJ2-5 . TRBV11-2 . 15 TGTGCCAGCAGCTTATCAGGGGTCCTCCTTGAGACCCAGTACTTC CASSLSGVLLETQYF
TRBJ2-5 . TRBV29-1 . 16 TGCAGCGTTGAAGACGGAGCTAAGCGGGCTCAAGAGACCCAGTACTTC CSVEDGAKRAQETQYF
TRBJ2-3 . TRBV10-3 . 13 TGTGCCATCAGTGACAGCACAACAGATACGCAGTATTTT CAISDSTTDTQYF
TRBJ2-2 . TRBV5-6 few 14 TGTGCCAGCAGCTTAGCCTTTGGCACCGGGGAGCTGTTTTTT CASSLAFGTGELFF
TRBJ2-7 . TRBV29-1 . 13 TGCAGCGTTGCCCGGGACTTTACCTACGAGCAGTACTTC CSVARDFTYEQYF
TRBJ2-7 TRBD2 TRBV7-9 . 19 TGTGCCAGCAGCCAGACGGCGGGAGGGCGACTTCGCTCCTACAATGAGCAGTACTTC CASSQTAGGRLRSYNEQYF
TRBJ1-1 . TRBV2 . 13 TGTGCCAGCAGTGTGTCCACAAGCACTGAAGCTTTCTTT CASSVSTSTEAFF
TRBJ2-4 . TRBV3-1 . 15 TGTGCCAGCAGCCAAAACAGTGGATTGAGAAACATTCAGTACTTC CASSQNSGLRNIQYF
TRBJ2-7 . TRBV7-9 many 14 TGTGCCAGCAGCACTGAAACGGCCTCCTACGAGCAGTACTTC CASSTETASYEQYF
TRBJ1-2 . TRBV28 . 15 TGTGCCAGCCGAACGTCCGGGGGGAATCACTATGGCTACACCTTC CASRTSGGNHYGYTF
TRBJ2-1 . TRBV13 . 12 TGTGCCAGCAGCCCCCCGTGGTATGAGCAGTTCTTC CASSPPWYEQFF
TRBJ2-7 . TRBV29-1 . 12 TGCAGCGTAGCCGGGAATCTGGCCGAGCAGTACTTC CSVAGNLAEQYF
TRBJ1-1 . TRBV15 . 13 TGTGCCGCCAGCAGCGAGGGGAACACTGAAGCTTTCTTT CAASSEGNTEAFF
TRBJ2-1 . TRBV4-3 . 14 TGCGCCAGCAGCCAAGAATCTTGGGCAGGGGAGCAGTTCTTC CASSQESWAGEQFF
TRBJ2-1 . TRBV7-2 . 14 TGTGCCAGCAGCATTTCGACGGGAAACAATGAGCAGTTCTTC CASSISTGNNEQFF
TRBJ2-5 TRBD1 TRBV13 . 15 TGTGCCAGCAGCTTAGAGGGGACAGCACAAGAGACCCAGTACTTC CASSLEGTAQETQYF
TRBJ2-1 . TRBV5-1 once 16 TGCGCCAGCAGCCCCGAAGGGACGAGCTCCTACAATGAGCAGTTCTTC CASSPEGTSSYNEQFF
TRBJ1-2 . TRBV7-9 . 12 TGTGCCAGCAGCCCGAGGCGGGGCCGTCCCACCTTC CASSPRRGRPTF
TRBJ2-2 TRBD1 TRBV7-2 . 14 TGTGCCAGCAGCCCCGACAGGGGGGACGGGGAGCTGTTTTTT CASSPDRGDGELFF
TRBJ2-1 TRBD2 TRBV20-1 few 14 TGCAGTGCTAGAGATGAAGCGGGGACCAATGAGCAGTTCTTC CSARDEAGTNEQFF
TRBJ2-1 . TRBV6-2/TRBV6-3 . 14 TGTGCCAGCAGTTCCCGAGATTCCTACAATGAGCAGTTCTTC CASSSRDSYNEQFF